This TCR beta chain was captured by sequencing in a study of T-cell reconstitution after alpha-beta-depleted transplantation in children. Study results and limitations: There were some patients whose high TCRbeta diversity at day 60 came from surviving recipient T cells and thymic progenitors. T-cell counts and diversity at one year following transplant were attributed mainly to newly produced T cells.

The library targeted TCRbeta and was prepared with unique molecular identifiers. TCRdb re-called the PCR reads with MiXCR, one entry per CDR3 protein. Of 600,000 to 800,000 distinct CDR3 sequences in the sample, less than 15% were seen once. In its sample, this clonotype was seen many times. Its antigen is not known. The CDR3 totals 13 residues. V lost 6 bases, J lost 0 bases, and 9 bases lay in between. CDR1 and CDR2 (germline): DFQATT, SNEGSKA (reference sequence). The clonotype was recovered from a girl between 2 and 10 years old with congenital amegakaryocytic thrombocytopenia, due to receive a stem cell transplant. Sequencing was performed on PBMCs, taken before TCRalphabeta/CD19-depleted stem cell transplant. The chain employs TRBV20-1 and TRBJ2-1, with D maybe TRBD2 (6 bases). This CDR3 is CSARTNSYNEQFF. CDR3 nucleotide sequence: TGCAGTGCCCGGACTAACTCCTACAATGAGCAGTTCTTC.